The 22 T cell receptor beta chains reported below all come from one sample, sequenced in a study of blood T cell repertoires in COVID-19. Measured with immunoSEQ multiplex PCR; TCRdb has only the in-frame clones, and not every one. The sample has about 300,000 clones, around 90% seen once. The material sequenced was peripheral blood. The receptors stem from a man aged 18 to 30 who had recovered from COVID-19.

V is TRBV5-4 and J is TRBJ1-1; D is unresolved. CDR1 is SGHNT and CDR2 is YYREEE in the germline V gene (reference sequence). The germline V and J ends were trimmed by 4 bases and 5 bases, with 12 bases remaining between them. The CDR3 length is 13 residues. CDR3 region: CASSRVEGTEAFF. For the CDR3, the DNA is TGTGCCAGCAGCAGGGTGGAGGGAACTGAAGCTTTCTTT. Combining the CDR3 with reference TRBV5-4 and TRBJ1-1 gives the whole variable domain ETGVTQSPTHLIKTRGQQVTLRCSSQSGHNTVSWYQQALGQGPQFIFQYYREEENGRGNFPPRFSGLQFPNYSSELNVNALELDDSALYLCASSRVEGTEAFFGQGTRLTVV.

This clone is a singleton in its sample. The chain uses TRBV7-9 and TRBJ1-2, with D perhaps TRBD1 (6 bases). The CDR3 sequence is 14 residues long. CDR1 and CDR2 (germline): SEHNR, FQNEAQ (reference sequence). V was trimmed by 4 bases and J by 5 bases, leaving 14 bases between them. The CDR3: CASSSGQSEYGYTF. In nucleotides, the CDR3 is TGTGCCAGCAGCTCCGGACAGTCGGAATATGGCTACACCTTC.

The rearrangement uses TRBV2 and TRBJ2-3; 8 nucleotides align to TRBD2. Germline loops: CDR1 SNHLY, CDR2 FYNNEI. V dropped 9 bases and J dropped 0; count of bases not matched to a gene: 11. CDR3 length: 16 amino acids. The CDR3 protein is CASTIGLAGSTDTQYF. DNA of the CDR3: TGTGCCAGTACGATTGGACTAGCAGGAAGCACAGATACGCAGTATTTT.

The chain joins TRBV7-8 to TRBJ1-3, with 7 bases that match TRBD1. Germline CDR1 and CDR2: SGHVS and FQNEAQ. Unmatched junction bases numbered 2, after V lost 5 bases and J lost 4 bases. The CDR3 has 13 amino acids. Here the CDR3 DNA reads TGTGCCAGCAGCACAGGGGTAGGAAACACCATATATTTT. This translates into CASSTGVGNTIYF.

The chain is built from TRBV25-1 and TRBJ2-3; maybe TRBD2 (5 bases). V gave up 2 bases and J gave up 3 bases, with 9 bases separating them. The length of the CDR3 is 14 residues. CDR1 is MGHDK, CDR2 SYGVNS, per germline. CDR3 region: CASSEGGLTDTQYF. CDR3 DNA: TGTGCCAGCAGTGAAGGAGGATTGACAGATACGCAGTATTTT. The entire variable domain, with the rest obtained from reference TRBV25-1 and TRBJ2-3, is as follows: EADIYQTPRYLVIGTGKKITLECSQTMGHDKMYWYQQDPGMELHLIHYSYGVNSTEKGDLSSESTVSRIRTEHFPLTLESARPSHTSQYLCASSEGGLTDTQYFGPGTRLTVL.

The rearrangement joins TRBV6-2 or TRBV6-3 to TRBJ2-2; D perhaps matches TRBD1 (5 bases). Per germline, CDR1 MNHEY and CDR2 SVGEGT. The V gene lost 3 bases and the J gene lost 1 base, with 9 bases spanning the gap. The CDR3 spans 15 residues. The CDR3 reads CASSYSDRNTGELFF. The CDR3 coding sequence is TGTGCCAGCAGTTATTCCGACAGGAACACCGGGGAGCTGTTTTTT.

The CDR3 spells CASSRPGQGAYEQYF. The CDR3 nucleotides read TGTGCCAGCAGCCGCCCGGGACAGGGGGCCTACGAGCAGTACTTC. J is TRBJ2-7 and V is TRBV6-2 or TRBV6-3; the match to TRBD1 covers 11 bases. The length of the CDR3 is 15 residues. Losses at the gene ends were 6 bases for V and 2 bases for J; bases not matched to a gene: 6. CDR1 is MNHEY and CDR2 is SVGEGT in the germline V gene.

This CDR3 reads CASSSGQGAYEQYF. CDR3 DNA: TGTGCCAGCAGCTCGGGACAGGGGGCGTACGAGCAGTACTTC. The V gene is TRBV9, the J gene TRBJ2-7, with TRBD1 matching over 12 bases. This CDR3 contains 14 residues. Per the germline V gene, CDR1 is SGDLS and CDR2 is YYNGEE. V lost 4 bases to trimming and J lost 4 bases; unmatched junction nucleotides: 3.

The gene calls are TRBV7-2 and TRBJ1-5; 7 nucleotides agree with TRBD1. The CDR3 sequence is 15 residues long. In germline, CDR1 is SGHTA, CDR2 FQGNSA. Unmatched junction bases numbered 7, after V lost 1 base and J lost 7 bases. The CDR3 region is CASSLVSQGEQPQHF. The CDR3 DNA follows: TGTGCCAGCAGCTTAGTCAGTCAGGGGGAACAGCCCCAGCATTTT.

CDR3 DNA sequence: TGTGCCAGCAGCACCACCACAGGGGTTCGGACTCCCCACGAGCAGTACTTC. Encoded protein: CASSTTTGVRTPHEQYF. The chain carries TRBV5-6 and TRBJ2-7; 7 bases line up with TRBD1. Germline V CDR1 and CDR2: SGHDT, YYEEEE. The ends lost 4 bases at V and 5 bases at J; junction bases unmatched: 18. The CDR3 has 17 amino acids.

This sequence joins TRBV6-5 and TRBJ1-1; 8 bases are shared with TRBD1. CDR1 is MNHEY, CDR2 SVGAGI, per germline. CDR3 length equals 14 residues. Losses at the gene ends were 5 bases for V and 5 bases for J; bases not matched to a gene: 7. The CDR3 spells CASSPGQGGTEAFF. CDR3 bases: TGTGCCAGCAGTCCCGGACAGGGTGGGACTGAAGCTTTCTTT.

The chain is built from TRBV5-1 and TRBJ1-1; weak D call: TRBD1 (6 bases). Deletions cut 5 bases from V and 0 bases from J, with 11 bases between. The length of the CDR3 is 14 residues. Per the germline V gene, CDR1 is SGHRS and CDR2 is YFSETQ. CDR3 bases: TGCGCCAGCAGTAACGGGGGGCTGAACACTGAAGCTTTCTTT. Amino acids: CASSNGGLNTEAFF.

This chain joins TRBV10-3 and TRBJ2-5, with D maybe TRBD2 (5 bases). The CDR3 has 14 amino acids. The germline V gene encodes CDR1 ENHRY and CDR2 SYGVKD. The V and J ends lost 3 bases and 3 bases respectively, with 11 bases between them. CDR3 amino acids: CAISERGRKETQYF. DNA for the CDR3: TGTGCCATCAGTGAACGGGGAAGAAAAGAGACCCAGTACTTC.

V usage is TRBV9 and J usage is TRBJ2-3; perhaps TRBD2 as D (7 bases). Trimming pared 2 bases from V and 9 bases from J, leaving 19 bases between. Germline V lookup: CDR1 SGDLS, CDR2 YYNGEE. This CDR3 has 15 amino acids. CDR3: CASSVSGGGIETQYF. The CDR3 DNA sequence: TGTGCCAGCAGCGTGTCGGGGGGCGGGATCGAGACGCAGTATTTT. Full variable domain (rest looked up from reference TRBV9 and TRBJ2-3): DSGVTQTPKHLITATGQRVTLRCSPRSGDLSVYWYQQSLDQGLQFLIQYYNGEERAKGNILERFSAQQFPDLHSELNLSSLELGDSALYFCASSVSGGGIETQYFGPGTRLTVL.

This sequence joins TRBV11-2 and TRBJ2-3, with 9 bases matching TRBD2. CDR1 and CDR2 from the germline V gene are SGHAT and FQNNGV. V shed 1 base and J 15 bases; nucleotides not matched to a gene: 8. CDR3 length equals 13 residues. Written as DNA, the CDR3 is TGTGCCAGCAGCTTAGTGGCGGGAGGGCCAGAATATTTT. Amino acid sequence: CASSLVAGGPEYF.

This chain joins TRBV18 and TRBJ2-1, with TRBD1 matching over 7 bases. Germline assignment: CDR1 KGHSH and CDR2 LQKENI. V dropped 3 bases and J dropped 5; count of bases not matched to a gene: 10. The CDR3 runs 16 residues. CDR3 amino acids: CASSPLGQAGDNEQFF. The CDR3 DNA reads as TGTGCCAGCTCACCGCTCGGACAGGCTGGGGACAATGAGCAGTTCTTC.

CDR3 DNA sequence: TGTGCCAGCAGCTTGGGAGTCTCTGGAAACACCATATATTTT. As protein: CASSLGVSGNTIYF. The chain carries TRBV5-5 and TRBJ1-3; no reliable D call. The CDR3 length is 14 residues. With 0 bases removed from V and 0 bases from J, the gap between germline ends came to 4 bases. The germline V gene has CDR1 SGHKS and CDR2 YYEKEE (reference sequence). The complete variable domain, with remaining parts taken from reference TRBV5-5 and TRBJ1-3, reads DAGVTQSPTHLIKTRGQQVTLRCSPISGHKSVSWYQQVLGQGPQFIFQYYEKEERGRGNFPDRFSARQFPNYSSELNVNALLLGDSALYLCASSLGVSGNTIYFGEGSWLTVV.

This chain links TRBV16 with TRBJ2-7; D is perhaps TRBD2 (6 bases). V lost 8 bases and J 6 bases, leaving 17 bases between the germline ends. This CDR3 is 13 amino acids long. Germline lookup yields CDR1 KGHSY and CDR2 FQNENV. CDR3 protein: CASRPHGRGEQYF. CDR3 sequence (DNA): TGTGCCAGCCGGCCCCACGGGAGAGGCGAGCAGTACTTC.

V usage is TRBV6-5 and J usage is TRBJ1-1; D is unresolved. The germline V gene has CDR1 MNHEY and CDR2 SVGAGI. The germline V and J ends were trimmed by 8 bases and 1 base, with 14 bases remaining between them. The CDR3 is 14 amino acids. As DNA, the CDR3 is TGTGCCAGCTCTCCAGACGGAGGGAACACTGAAGCTTTCTTT. Its protein product is CASSPDGGNTEAFF.

The CDR3 nucleotides read TGTGCCAGCAGCTTGAAGGGGTACCTCACAGATACGCAGTATTTT. Translated: CASSLKGYLTDTQYF. The chain uses TRBV5-6 and TRBJ2-3, with D possibly TRBD1 on 5 matching bases. With 1 base removed from V and 2 bases from J, the gap between germline ends came to 11 bases. The CDR3 loop spans 15 amino acids. Germline V lookup: CDR1 SGHDT, CDR2 YYEEEE.

CDR3 nucleotides: TGTGCCAGCAGTTTATCGATAGGGGGCAGAGAGACCCAGTACTTC. Its protein product is CASSLSIGGRETQYF. The chain links TRBV27 to TRBJ2-5; 7 nucleotides match TRBD1. Losses at the gene ends were 0 bases for V and 4 bases for J; bases not matched to a gene: 5. From germline, CDR1 is MNHEY and CDR2 SMNVEV (reference sequence). The CDR3 has 15 residues.

The chain combines TRBV9 with TRBJ2-1; TRBD1 agrees at 9 bases. The CDR3 is 17 residues long. CDR1 is SGDLS and CDR2 is YYNGEE in the germline V gene. The J segment lost 6 bases and the V segment lost 0 bases, leaving 10 bases of the junction unmatched. The CDR3 DNA reads as TGTGCCAGCAGCGTAGAGGGACAGGGTCCTGCTAGCAATGAGCAGTTCTTC. Translation gives CASSVEGQGPASNEQFF.